These T cell receptor beta chains were read from a single sample in a study of blood T cells in healthy people across ages. TCRdb recomputed calls from the 5' RACE reads with MiXCR, one row per CDR3 protein. The sample lists approximately 680,000 distinct CDR3 sequences, 32% occurring once. What was sequenced was blood. These receptors all stem from a woman aged 80 or over in good health. CDR3s include the opening cysteine and the closing phenylalanine or tryptophan.

TRBV5-1,TRBJ2-2,CASSLVVFGTGELFF
TRBV4-2,TRBJ2-1,CASSQGGTGDEQFF
TRBV3-1,TRBJ2-1,CASSQEGQSYNEQFF
TRBV6-5,TRBJ1-2,CASRGGSGGYTF
TRBV5-1,TRBJ2-3,CAGSLGLQGRGGDTQYF
TRBV6-1,TRBJ2-5,CASGKPQETQYF
TRBV7-2,TRBJ1-1,CATHPAYGRNTEAFF
TRBV12-3/TRBV12-4,TRBJ1-5,CASRPGGVQPQHF
TRBV6-1,TRBJ2-1,CASSESGVNEQFF
TRBV7-2,TRBJ2-1,CASSLWGGGTVYGEQFF
TRBV28,TRBJ2-2,CASSPGGAWSGELFF
TRBV9,TRBJ2-6,CASSVRGHSVSGANVLTF
TRBV9,NA,CASSVGEGASYEQYF
TRBV28,TRBJ1-2,CASSPQGTRGYTF
TRBV5-1,TRBJ2-5,CASSRNRGHQETQYF
TRBV20-1,TRBJ1-1,CSAVEDRANTEAFF
TRBV6-4,TRBJ2-1,CASSDSGGTYNEQFF
TRBV20-1,TRBJ2-4,CSACDSLAKNIQYF
TRBV20-1,TRBJ1-2,CGARPRTANYGYTF
TRBV30,TRBJ1-5,CAWSDRGNQPQHF
TRBV20-1,TRBJ2-1,CSARAVPRGVAGGFYNEQFF
TRBV9,TRBJ2-7,CASSPLPGTGAYEQYF
TRBV5-6,TRBJ1-2,CASSSRDRGVYGYTF
TRBV27,NA,CASSLGIAYEQYF
TRBV30,TRBJ2-7,CAWSTGGNERYF
TRBV2,TRBJ2-3,CASSGLAGGPTDTQYF
TRBV7-2,TRBJ2-3,CASSLNRGLDTQYF
TRBV13,TRBJ2-5,CASSTRSSDRAGETQYF
TRBV6-5,TRBJ1-2,CASREQGSNYGYTF